A single T cell receptor (beta chain) is shown here with its context. V shed 0 bases and J shed 3 bases, with 4 bases lying between them. CDR3 length: 13 amino acids. The V gene's germline CDR1 is SGDLS and CDR2 YYNGEE. The sample belongs to a study of PD-1 blockade in classical Hodgkin lymphoma. Time point specified: cycle 4 day 1 (C4D1), after five to seven weeks of nivolumab. In every patient, relapse followed autologous stem cell transplantation, while exposure to brentuximab vedotin differed. Only in-frame clones appear in the TCRdb table, and some are missing; sequencing was by immunoSEQ multiplex PCR. The sample yields under 130,000 clones, 89% seen once.

Sequencing was performed on peripheral blood mononuclear cells (PBMCs), taken before the fourth cycle of nivolumab. The gene calls are TRBV9 and TRBJ1-3; D not resolved. This receptor was obtained from a human donor with classical Hodgkin lymphoma. CDR3 nucleotides: TGTGCCAGCAGCGTAGAAGGTGGAAACACCATATATTTT. Translating it yields CASSVEGGNTIYF.